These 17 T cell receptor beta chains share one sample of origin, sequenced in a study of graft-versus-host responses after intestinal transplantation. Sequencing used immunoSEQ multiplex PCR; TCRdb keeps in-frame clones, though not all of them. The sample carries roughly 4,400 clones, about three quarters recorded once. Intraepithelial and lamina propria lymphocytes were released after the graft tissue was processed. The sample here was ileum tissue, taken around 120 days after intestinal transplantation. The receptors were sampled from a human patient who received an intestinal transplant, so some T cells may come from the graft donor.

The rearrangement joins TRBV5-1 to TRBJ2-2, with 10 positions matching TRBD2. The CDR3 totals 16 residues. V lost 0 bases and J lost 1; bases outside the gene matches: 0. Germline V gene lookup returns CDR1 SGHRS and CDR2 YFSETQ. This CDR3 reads CASSLASGRNTGELFF. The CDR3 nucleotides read TGCGCCAGCAGCTTGGCTAGCGGGAGGAACACCGGGGAGCTGTTTTTT.

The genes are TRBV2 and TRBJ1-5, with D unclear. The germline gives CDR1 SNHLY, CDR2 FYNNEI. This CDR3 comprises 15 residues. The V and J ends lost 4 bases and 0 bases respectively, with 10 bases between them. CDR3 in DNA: TGTGCCAGCAGTGGGCCCGGGTATAGCAATCAGCCCCAGCATTTT. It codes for CASSGPGYSNQPQHF.

The CDR3 protein is CASSLAAATRNEAFF. The CDR3 bases are TGTGCCAGCAGCTTAGCAGCAGCCACGAGGAATGAAGCTTTCTTT. The chain carries TRBV7-3 and TRBJ1-1; no clear D. Germline V gene lookup returns CDR1 SGHTA and CDR2 FQGTGA. V was cut by 2 bases and J by 7 bases, with 17 bases left in between. The CDR3 is 15 amino acids.

CDR3 sequence reads: CASSLGDRTVSNYGYTF. In DNA, the CDR3 is TGTGCCAGCAGCTTAGGGGACCGGACAGTCTCTAACTATGGCTACACCTTC. This chain uses TRBV7-9 with TRBJ1-2; tentatively, D is TRBD1 (6 bases). The germline V and J ends were trimmed by 1 base and 0 bases, with 15 bases remaining between them. The CDR3 loop spans 17 amino acids. Germline lookup yields CDR1 SEHNR and CDR2 FQNEAQ (reference sequence).

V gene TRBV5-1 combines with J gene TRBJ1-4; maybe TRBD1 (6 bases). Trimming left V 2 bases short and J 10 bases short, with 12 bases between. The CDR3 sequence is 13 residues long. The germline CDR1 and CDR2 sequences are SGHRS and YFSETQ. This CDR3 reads CASSFRGPGKLFF. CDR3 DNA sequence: TGCGCCAGCAGCTTCCGGGGGCCGGGAAAACTGTTTTTT.

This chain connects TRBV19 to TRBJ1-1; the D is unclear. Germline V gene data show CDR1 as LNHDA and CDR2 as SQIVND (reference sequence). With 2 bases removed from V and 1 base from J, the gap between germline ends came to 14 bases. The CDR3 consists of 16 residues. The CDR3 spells CASSIQALGGNTEAFF. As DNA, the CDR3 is TGTGCCAGTAGTATACAGGCCCTAGGAGGGAACACTGAAGCTTTCTTT.

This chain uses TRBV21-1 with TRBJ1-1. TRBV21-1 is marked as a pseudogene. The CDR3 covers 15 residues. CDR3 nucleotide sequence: TGTGCCAGCAGCGCTGCCGGGACTGCGCGCACTGAAGCTTTCTTT. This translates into CASSAAGTARTEAFF.

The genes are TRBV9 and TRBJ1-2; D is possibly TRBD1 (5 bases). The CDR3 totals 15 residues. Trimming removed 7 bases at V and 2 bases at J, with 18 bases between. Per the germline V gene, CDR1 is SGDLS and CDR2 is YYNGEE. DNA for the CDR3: TGTGCCAGCGGCGCTCGCCGGGGCTTAAACTATGGCTACACCTTC. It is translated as CASGARRGLNYGYTF.

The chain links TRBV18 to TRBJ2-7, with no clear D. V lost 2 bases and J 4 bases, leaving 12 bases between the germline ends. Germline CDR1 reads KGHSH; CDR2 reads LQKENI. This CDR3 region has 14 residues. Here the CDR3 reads CASSPADWGYEQYF. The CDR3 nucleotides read TGTGCCAGCTCACCAGCCGACTGGGGTTACGAGCAGTACTTC.

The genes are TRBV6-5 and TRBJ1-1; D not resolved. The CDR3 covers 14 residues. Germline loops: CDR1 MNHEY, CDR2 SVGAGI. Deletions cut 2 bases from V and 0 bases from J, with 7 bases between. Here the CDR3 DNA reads TGTGCCAGCAGTTACGTTTGGATGAACACTGAAGCTTTCTTT. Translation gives CASSYVWMNTEAFF.

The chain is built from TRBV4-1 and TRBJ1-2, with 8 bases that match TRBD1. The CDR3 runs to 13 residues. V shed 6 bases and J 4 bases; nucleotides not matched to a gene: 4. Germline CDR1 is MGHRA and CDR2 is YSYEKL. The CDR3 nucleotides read TGCGCCAGCAGTCAACAGGGGGGCTATGGCTACACCTTC. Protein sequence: CASSQQGGYGYTF.

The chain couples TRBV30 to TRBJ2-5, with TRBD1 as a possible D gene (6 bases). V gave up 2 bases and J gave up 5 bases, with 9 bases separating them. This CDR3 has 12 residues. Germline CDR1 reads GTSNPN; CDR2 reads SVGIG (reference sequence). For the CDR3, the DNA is TGTGCCTGGAGTCATACAGGGGAGACCCAGTACTTC. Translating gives CAWSHTGETQYF.

The CDR3 is CASSFVSELTDTQYF. DNA for the CDR3: TGTGCCAGCAGTTTTGTTTCGGAGCTCACAGATACGCAGTATTTT. The gene calls are TRBV27 and TRBJ2-3; unclear D gene. The CDR3 covers 15 residues. The V end was cut by 3 bases, the J end by 2 bases, with 12 bases between. Germline-derived CDR1 and CDR2 are MNHEY and SMNVEV (reference sequence).

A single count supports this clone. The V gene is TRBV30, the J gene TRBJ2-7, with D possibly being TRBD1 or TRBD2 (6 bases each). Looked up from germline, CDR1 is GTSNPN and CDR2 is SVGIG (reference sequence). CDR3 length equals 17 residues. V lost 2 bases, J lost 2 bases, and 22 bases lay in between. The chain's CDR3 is CAWSPGRLRDTPYEQYF. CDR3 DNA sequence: TGTGCCTGGAGTCCTGGTAGGTTGCGGGACACTCCCTACGAGCAGTACTTC.

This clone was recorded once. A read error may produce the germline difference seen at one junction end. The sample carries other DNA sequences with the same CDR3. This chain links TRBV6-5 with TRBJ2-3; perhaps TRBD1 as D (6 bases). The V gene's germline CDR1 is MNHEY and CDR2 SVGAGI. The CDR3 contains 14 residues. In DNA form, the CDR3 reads TGTGCTAGCAGTTATAGGGGACATGCAGATACGCAGTATTTT. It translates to CASSYRGHADTQYF.

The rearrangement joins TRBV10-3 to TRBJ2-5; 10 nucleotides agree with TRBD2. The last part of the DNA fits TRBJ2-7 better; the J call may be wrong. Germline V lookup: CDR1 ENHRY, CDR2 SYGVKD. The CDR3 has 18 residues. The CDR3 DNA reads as TGTGCCATCAGTGAGAGCCGGGGTAAGCGGGAGGGCCACTACGAGCAGTACTTC. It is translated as CAISESRGKREGHYEQYF.

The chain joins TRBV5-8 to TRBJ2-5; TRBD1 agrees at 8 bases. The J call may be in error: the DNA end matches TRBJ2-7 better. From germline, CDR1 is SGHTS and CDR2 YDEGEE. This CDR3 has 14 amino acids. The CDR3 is CASSPWTGTDEQYF. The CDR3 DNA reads TGTGCCAGCAGCCCCTGGACAGGGACGGACGAGCAGTACTTC.